These T cell receptor beta chains were read from a single sample in a study of T cells in Graves' hyperthyroidism and ophthalmopathy. In TCRdb, the multiplex PCR reads were re-called with MiXCR into one record per CDR3 protein. Of 550,000 to 800,000 distinct CDR3 sequences detected, about 17% appear once; the ten largest clones hold under 8.5%. Sequencing input: blood. These receptor sequences come from a man between 18 and 35 years old with Graves' hyperthyroidism. Each CDR3 is given with its conserved first and last residue. The D gene is left open where the match is weak. The size entry is marked missing in some rows and otherwise reads once, few, many or a size class.

NA	TRBJ2-7	TRBV2	TRBD2	TGTGCCAGCAGAGACGGGAGGAGGTACGAGCAGTACTTC	CASRDGRRYEQYF
NA	TRBJ2-7	TRBV7-8	NA	TGTGCCAGCAGCCTCAATAGGGTCACCCCAACCTACGAGCAGTACTTC	CASSLNRVTPTYEQYF
many	TRBJ1-6	TRBV20-1	NA	TGCAGTGCTAGGAGGGGTTCTAGTTCACCCCTCCACTTT	CSARRGSSSPLHF
NA	TRBJ2-2	TRBV6-2/TRBV6-3	TRBD2	TGTGCCAGCAGCCCCTTCACTAGCGGGGTCTTCACCGGGGAGCTGTTTTTT	CASSPFTSGVFTGELFF
NA	TRBJ2-2	TRBV7-3	TRBD2	TGTGCCAGCAGCTTAGGGTTAGCGGGATCCGGGGAGCTGTTTTTT	CASSLGLAGSGELFF
many	TRBJ2-1	TRBV11-1	TRBD2	TGTGCCAGCAGCTTATCCCGGACTAGCCAGCAGTTCTTC	CASSLSRTSQQFF
NA	TRBJ1-4	TRBV6-1	NA	TGTGCCAGCAGGAATCATGGGGCGGAAGATAATGAAAAACTGTTTTTT	CASRNHGAEDNEKLFF
NA	TRBJ2-2	TRBV20-1	NA	TGCAGTGCTAGAGTAGGGGCGACCGGGGAGCTGTTTTTT	CSARVGATGELFF
few	TRBJ2-5	TRBV19	TRBD1	TGTGCCAGTAGTATGGGGCAGGGGGAAGAGACCCAGTACTTC	CASSMGQGEETQYF
few	TRBJ1-1	TRBV27	NA	TGTGCCAGTGCTCTCCCTCAGGGCACTGAAGCTTTCTTT	CASALPQGTEAFF
many	TRBJ1-6	TRBV28	TRBD1	TGTGCCAGCACCCCTGTGACAGGGGGTAATTCACCCCTCCACTTT	CASTPVTGGNSPLHF
many	TRBJ2-7	TRBV29-1	TRBD1	TGCAGCGTTGCGGACAGGGGGCGATACGAGCAGTACTTC	CSVADRGRYEQYF
many	TRBJ2-3	TRBV7-3	TRBD1	TGTGCCAGCAGCTACACCCCGGGACAGGGGGTCATGTATACGCAGTATTTT	CASSYTPGQGVMYTQYF
many	TRBJ2-2	TRBV10-3	TRBD1	TGTGCCGCCGGCCGGGACAGGGGTAACACCGGGGAGCTGTTTTTT	CAAGRDRGNTGELFF
few	TRBJ1-1	TRBV28	NA	TGTGCCAGCAGTTTTGGACAGATAGAAGCTTTCTTT	CASSFGQIEAFF
many	TRBJ2-2	TRBV18	TRBD2	TGTGCCAGCTCACCGACTAGCGGGAGGGTCGTCACCGGGGAGCTGTTTTTT	CASSPTSGRVVTGELFF
few	TRBJ2-2	TRBV11-2	TRBD2	TGTGCCAGCAGCTCAGTAGCCCAGCGGGGGATGAACACCGGGGAGCTGTTTTTT	CASSSVAQRGMNTGELFF
few	TRBJ2-7	TRBV7-9	NA	TGTGCCAGCCGGGAGACAGCTACAGCCTACGAGCAGTACTTC	CASRETATAYEQYF
few	TRBJ2-7	TRBV27	TRBD1	TGTGCCAGCAGTGCCTACGACAGGGGCGAGCAGTACTTC	CASSAYDRGEQYF
NA	TRBJ2-7	TRBV4-1	NA	TGCGCCAGCAGCCAGGCCGGGACTGCCTCCTACGAGCAGTACTTC	CASSQAGTASYEQYF
few	TRBJ2-3	TRBV7-9	NA	TGTGCCAGCAGCTTAGGTATTAGTGGAGATACGCAGTATTTT	CASSLGISGDTQYF
many	TRBJ2-7	TRBV18	NA	TGTGCCAGCTCAATAGTAAGCAGGATATACGAGCAGTACTTC	CASSIVSRIYEQYF
NA	TRBJ1-4	TRBV30	NA	TGTGCCTGGAGGAATACAGGGAACTGGTCATATGAAAAACTGTTTTTT	CAWRNTGNWSYEKLFF
few	TRBJ1-2	TRBV7-8	NA	TGTGCCAGCAGCTTAGAGTACAGGGCATGGTTCTATGGCTACACCTTC	CASSLEYRAWFYGYTF
few	TRBJ1-2	TRBV10-3	NA	TGTGCCATCAGTGAGCAAAAGGGGTATGGCTACACCTTC	CAISEQKGYGYTF
many	TRBJ2-1	TRBV7-3	NA	TGTGCCAGCAGCTTAACAGGCATTGGAGGGCCTTACAATGAGCAGTTCTTC	CASSLTGIGGPYNEQFF
many	TRBJ2-1	TRBV5-1	TRBD2	TGCGCCAGCAGCTTCGATCTAGCGGGAGCTTCCTCGGCCTCCTACAATGAGCAGTTCTTC	CASSFDLAGASSASYNEQFF
NA	TRBJ2-7	TRBV10-3	TRBD2	TGTGCCATCAGTGAGTCAAAGCGGGAGCGGGTCGGGCAGTACTTC	CAISESKRERVGQYF
NA	TRBJ2-7	TRBV4-1	TRBD2	TGCGCCAGCAGCCCTTCAGCGGGACCCTCCTACGAGCAGTACTTC	CASSPSAGPSYEQYF
many	TRBJ2-3	TRBV2	TRBD2	TGTGCCAGCCAAAGACTAGCGGGAACAGATACGCAGTATTTT	CASQRLAGTDTQYF
NA	TRBJ2-1	TRBV20-1	TRBD2	TGCAGTGCTCCCCCTCCCCTAGCGGACAATGAGCAGTTCTTC	CSAPPPLADNEQFF
few	TRBJ2-1	TRBV29-1	TRBD2	TGCAGCGTTGAAGAGAAGGGACTAGGCTTCTCCTACAATGAGCAGTTCTTC	CSVEEKGLGFSYNEQFF
NA	TRBJ2-7	TRBV6-2/TRBV6-3	NA	TGTGCCAGCCGGGGGGCGGGAGAGAGCGAGCAGTACTTC	CASRGAGESEQYF
many	TRBJ2-7	TRBV27	TRBD1	TGTGCCAGCAGTACGACAGGGAGCCACGAGCAGTACTTC	CASSTTGSHEQYF
many	TRBJ1-2	TRBV28	NA	TGTGCCAGCAGGTTTGGGGTTAAGGGCTACACCTTC	CASRFGVKGYTF
NA	TRBJ2-1	TRBV19	TRBD2	TGTGCCAGTAGTATAGTAACTAGCGGCTACAATGAGCAGTTCTTC	CASSIVTSGYNEQFF
NA	TRBJ1-4	TRBV6-2/TRBV6-3	NA	TGTGCCAGCACTCTCCGGGAGTACAATGAAAAACTGTTTTTT	CASTLREYNEKLFF
NA	TRBJ2-1	TRBV5-1	TRBD2	TGCGCCAGCAGCCCTTCTAGCGGCTGGGGGCAGTTCTTC	CASSPSSGWGQFF
many	TRBJ2-3	TRBV13	NA	TGTGCCAGCAGCTTCGAGACGGGCGGGAAGTCCTTAGATACGCAGTATTTT	CASSFETGGKSLDTQYF
NA	TRBJ2-3	TRBV6-1	TRBD2	TGTGCCAGCAGCCCCACTAGCGGACCCGTAGGAGATACGCAGTATTTT	CASSPTSGPVGDTQYF
many	TRBJ2-7	TRBV20-1	NA	TGCAGTGCAGGCGGGGACTCCTACGAGCAGTACTTC	CSAGGDSYEQYF
many	TRBJ2-7	TRBV2	NA	TGTGCCAGCAGTCAAGACCAGACTAGAGAAGACGAGCAGTACTTC	CASSQDQTREDEQYF
many	TRBJ2-5	TRBV15	TRBD2	TGTGCCACCAGCGACCGGGGACTAGCGGTCCAAGAGACCCAGTACTTC	CATSDRGLAVQETQYF
NA	TRBJ1-5	TRBV4-3	TRBD1	TGCGCCAGCAGCCAGGACAGGGTAAGCAATCAGCCCCAGCATTTT	CASSQDRVSNQPQHF
many	TRBJ2-5	TRBV10-3	NA	TGTGCCATCAGTGAGTCGAGTCCTAGACCCGAGACCCAGTACTTC	CAISESSPRPETQYF
many	TRBJ2-3	TRBV6-2/TRBV6-3	NA	TGTGCCAGCACTGGAGAGGGTACGCAGTATTTT	CASTGEGTQYF
many	TRBJ2-1	TRBV28	NA	TGTGCCAGCAGTTCCCTGCCGAGAGGGATGAGGAATGAGCAGTTCTTC	CASSSLPRGMRNEQFF
many	TRBJ2-2	TRBV10-3	TRBD2	TGTGCCATCAGTGGGGAGGGGCGCCCCAACACCGGGGAGCTGTTTTTT	CAISGEGRPNTGELFF
NA	TRBJ2-3	TRBV7-3	NA	TGTGCCAGCAGCTTTTTGCATTCCACAGATACGCAGTATTTT	CASSFLHSTDTQYF
few	TRBJ1-1	TRBV5-1	NA	TGCGCCAGCAGCTTGGCCGTAGGGGGGTACACTGAAGCTTTCTTT	CASSLAVGGYTEAFF
NA	TRBJ2-7	TRBV6-9	NA	TGTGCCAGCAGTTACACCGAAGATTCCTACGAGCAGTACTTC	CASSYTEDSYEQYF
NA	TRBJ2-2	TRBV30	TRBD1	TGTGCCTGGAGTGTAAGGGACAGATGGACCGGGGAGCTGTTTTTT	CAWSVRDRWTGELFF
NA	TRBJ1-1	TRBV30	TRBD1	TGTGCCTGGAGTGAGACAGGGGTGAACACTGAAGCTTTCTTT	CAWSETGVNTEAFF
many	TRBJ2-7	TRBV2	NA	TGTGCCAGCAGTGAGCACAGGGTTCCCTACGAGCAGTACTTC	CASSEHRVPYEQYF